This TCR beta chain was profiled in a study of T cells in Graves' hyperthyroidism and ophthalmopathy. In this sample, this clonotype turned up once. Antigen specificity is unknown. Over 18 months, lack of ophthalmopathy progression marked Graves' hyperthyroidism as stable. Any patient presenting with uncontrolled infection, other autoimmune disease, pregnancy or lactation was left out. Amplification of TCR beta CDR3 regions was performed using RNA transcripts as template. RT-PCR in the first round (using the HTBI primer set) targeted the TCR CDR3. TCRdb ran MiXCR on the multiplex PCR reads and lists one entry per CDR3 protein. The sample shows a few hundred thousand distinct CDR3 sequences, less than 20% of them seen only once. General study findings and limits: Most expanded thyroid clonotypes above 0.001 recurred in blood.

The V gene's germline CDR1 is SGHAT and CDR2 FQNNGV. Trimming took off 3 bases at V and 4 bases at J, with 13 bases between the two ends. The CDR3 extends over 16 amino acids. The chain is built from TRBV11-2 and TRBJ2-6; D not resolved. This sequence originates from a woman in her 50s with Graves' hyperthyroidism. Source material: blood. The DNA of the CDR3 is TGTGCCAGCAGCTTCCGCGTGATGGGCGGGGCCAACGTCCTGACTTTC. Translated, it gives CASSFRVMGGANVLTF.